One T cell receptor beta chain is described in this entry. The data were obtained in a study of control samples from healthy donors and cancer patients. The protocol was immunoSEQ multiplex PCR, while the TCRdb copy is restricted to in-frame clones and leaves out a portion. Here the sample spans about 130,000 clones, about nine tenths being singletons. The source is a man aged 45-60 years with head and neck cancer. What was sequenced was PBMCs.

CDR3 nucleotide sequence: TGCGCCAGCAGAGAAACTAGCGGGAGTCATAATGAGCAGTTCTTC. Its protein is CASRETSGSHNEQFF. This sequence joins TRBV5-1 and TRBJ2-1, with TRBD2 identical over 11 bases. J gave up 7 bases and V 5 bases, and 8 bases lay outside the gene matches. Germline CDR1 is SGHRS and CDR2 is YFSETQ. The CDR3 is made up of 15 amino acids.